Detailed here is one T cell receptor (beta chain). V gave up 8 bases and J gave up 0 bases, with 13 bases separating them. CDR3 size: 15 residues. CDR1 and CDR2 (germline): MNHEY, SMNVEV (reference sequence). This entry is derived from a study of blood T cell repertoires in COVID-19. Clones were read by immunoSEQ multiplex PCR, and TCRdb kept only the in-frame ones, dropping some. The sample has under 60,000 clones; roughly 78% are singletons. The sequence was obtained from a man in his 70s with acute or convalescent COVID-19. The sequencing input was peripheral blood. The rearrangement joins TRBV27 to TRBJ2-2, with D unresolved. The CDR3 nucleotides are TGTGCCAGCGGTACAAACATACCGAACACCGGGGAGCTGTTTTTT. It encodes CASGTNIPNTGELFF.